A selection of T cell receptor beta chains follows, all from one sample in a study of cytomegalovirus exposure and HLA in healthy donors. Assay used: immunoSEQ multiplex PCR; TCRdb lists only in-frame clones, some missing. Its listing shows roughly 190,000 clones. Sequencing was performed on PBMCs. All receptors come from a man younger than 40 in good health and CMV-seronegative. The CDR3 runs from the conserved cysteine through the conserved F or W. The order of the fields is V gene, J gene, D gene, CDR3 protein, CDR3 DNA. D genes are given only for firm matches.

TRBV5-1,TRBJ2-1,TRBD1,CASSFQGQGLGSYNEQFF,TGCGCCAGCAGCTTCCAGGGACAGGGATTAGGGTCCTACAATGAGCAGTTCTTC
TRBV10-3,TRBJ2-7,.,CAIRGGRGGDEQYF,TGTGCCATCAGGGGGGGAAGGGGCGGGGACGAGCAGTACTTC
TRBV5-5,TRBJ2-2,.,CASSRQAGTGELFF,TGTGCCAGCAGCCGACAGGCCGGCACCGGGGAGCTGTTTTTT
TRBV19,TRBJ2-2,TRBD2,CASSAGLAGEAGELFF,TGTGCCAGTAGCGCTGGCCTAGCGGGAGAAGCCGGGGAGCTGTTTTTT
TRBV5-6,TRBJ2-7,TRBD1,CASSLQGVSYEQYF,TGTGCCAGCAGCCTTCAGGGGGTCTCCTACGAGCAGTACTTC
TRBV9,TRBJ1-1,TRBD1,CASSPGGGRNTEAFF,TGTGCCAGCAGCCCAGGGGGCGGTCGAAACACTGAAGCTTTCTTT
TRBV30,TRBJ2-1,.,CAWSVSYNNEQFF,TGTGCCTGGAGTGTTAGCTATAACAATGAGCAGTTCTTC
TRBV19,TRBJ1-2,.,CASSIEAGGYTF,TGTGCCAGTAGTATCGAAGCAGGGGGCTACACCTTC
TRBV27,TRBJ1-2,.,CASSLQTQGNYGYTF,TGTGCCAGCAGTTTACAGACTCAGGGGAACTATGGCTACACCTTC
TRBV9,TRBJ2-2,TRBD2,CASSGLAGGGELFF,TGTGCCAGCAGCGGACTAGCGGGGGGCGGGGAGCTGTTTTTT
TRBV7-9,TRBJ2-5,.,CASSPEGETQYF,TGTGCCAGCAGCCCTGAGGGCGAGACCCAGTACTTC
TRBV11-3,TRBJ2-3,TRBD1,CASSFGTGSDTQYF,TGTGCCAGCAGCTTCGGGACAGGGTCGGATACGCAGTATTTT
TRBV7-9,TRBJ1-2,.,CASSLDGAGDYGYTF,TGTGCCAGCAGCTTAGATGGGGCAGGGGACTATGGCTACACCTTC
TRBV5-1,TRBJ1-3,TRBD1,CASSSPPGTGAFSGNTIYF,TGCGCCAGCAGCTCGCCCCCTGGGACAGGGGCCTTCTCTGGAAACACCATATATTTT
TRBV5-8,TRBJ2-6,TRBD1,CASSLGGDSSGANVLTF,TGTGCCAGCAGCTTGGGTGGGGACAGCTCTGGGGCCAACGTCCTGACTTTC
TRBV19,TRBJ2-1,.,CASSIDGQWTFVNEQFF,TGTGCCAGTAGTATAGACGGACAGTGGACTTTTGTGAATGAGCAGTTCTTC
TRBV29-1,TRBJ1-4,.,CSGSRGSNEKLFF,TGCAGCGGGTCCCGAGGGTCTAATGAAAAACTGTTTTTT
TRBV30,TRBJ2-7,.,CAWSAYGEQYF,TGTGCCTGGAGCGCCTATGGCGAGCAGTACTTC